The 14 T cell receptor beta chains given below trace back to one sample, sequenced in a study of shared clonotypes between healthy human individuals. Profiled with immunoSEQ multiplex PCR; TCRdb holds only in-frame clones, not every one. The sample lists more than 2 million clones, 85% to 95% occurring once. Material: naive CD4+ T cells sorted from blood. Subset specified: CD45RA+ positively selected. The receptors here all came from a man between 18 and 35 years old in good health.

This chain connects TRBV7-2 to TRBJ1-1; no definite D call. Germline CDR1 is SGHTA and CDR2 is FQGNSA. V shed 2 bases and J shed 5 bases, with 9 bases lying between them. The CDR3 sequence is 13 residues long. CDR3 region: CASSLRDGTEAFF. CDR3 sequence (DNA): TGTGCCAGCAGCTTAAGGGATGGAACTGAAGCTTTCTTT.

This clone was detected once. This chain connects TRBV6-6 to TRBJ1-1; perhaps TRBD1 as D (5 bases). The CDR3 sequence is 15 residues long. Trimming removed 0 bases at V and 5 bases at J, with 13 bases between. Germline values: CDR1 MNHNY, CDR2 SVGAGI (reference sequence). CDR3 nucleotide sequence: TGTGCCAGCAGTTACTCCGGGGAGGGGAGTACTGAAGCTTTCTTT. This sequence encodes CASSYSGEGSTEAFF.

This chain links TRBV5-1 with TRBJ2-2; D unclear. Germline CDR1 SGHRS, CDR2 YFSETQ. Trimming took 2 bases from V and 7 from J, leaving 12 bases between them. This CDR3 is 14 amino acids long. CDR3 bases: TGCGCCAGCAGCTTTCGCGCCACCGGCGGGGAGCTGTTTTTT. It specifies CASSFRATGGELFF.

The chain carries TRBV15 and TRBJ2-7, with D maybe TRBD1 (5 bases). CDR3 size: 16 residues. V was shortened by 0 bases and J by 0 bases, with 12 bases between the two germline ends. Germline V gene lookup returns CDR1 LNHNV and CDR2 YYDKDF (reference sequence). CDR3 sequence reads: CATSRDMTVSSYEQYF. DNA of the CDR3: TGTGCCACCAGCAGAGATATGACAGTAAGCTCCTACGAGCAGTACTTC.

The V call is TRBV5-1, the J call TRBJ2-1; no firm D call. The CDR3 has 13 residues. The germline CDR1 and CDR2 sequences are SGHRS and YFSETQ. The V and J ends lost 2 bases and 4 bases respectively, with 7 bases between them. The CDR3 spells CASSLDIYNEQFF. The CDR3 DNA reads as TGCGCCAGCAGCTTAGACATTTACAATGAGCAGTTCTTC.

The genes are TRBV5-1 and TRBJ2-2, with 9 bases aligning to TRBD1. V lost 4 bases and J lost 0; bases outside the gene matches: 7. Germline assignment: CDR1 SGHRS and CDR2 YFSETQ. This CDR3 contains 17 residues. The CDR3 DNA reads as TGCGCCAGCAGCCCGCCGGGACAGGGAACGAACACCGGGGAGCTGTTTTTT. Translating gives CASSPPGQGTNTGELFF.

The chain combines TRBV10-1 with TRBJ2-5, with D perhaps TRBD1 (5 bases). The CDR3 contains 14 residues. Trimming removed 4 bases at V and 5 bases at J, with 14 bases between. Germline lookup yields CDR1 WNHNN and CDR2 SYGVQD (reference sequence). Written as DNA, the CDR3 is TGCGCCAGCAGTGCACAGGCGGACGGGGAGACCCAGTACTTC. Its protein is CASSAQADGETQYF.

The chain recombines TRBV6-4 with TRBJ1-5; possibly TRBD1 for D (6 bases). This CDR3 is built from 16 residues. CDR1 and CDR2 (germline): MRHNA, SNTAGT. With 0 bases removed from V and 1 base from J, the gap between germline ends came to 10 bases. Written as DNA, the CDR3 is TGTGCCAGCAGTGACTCGAGGGGGACCAGCAATCAGCCCCAGCATTTT. It codes for CASSDSRGTSNQPQHF.

The chain couples TRBV4-3 to TRBJ1-4; D remains unclear. Germline-derived CDR1 and CDR2 are LGHNA and YSLEER. The V end lost 0 bases, the J end lost 5 bases, and 10 bases lay between the germline ends. This CDR3 has 15 amino acids. Here the CDR3 reads CASSQDWGRNEKLFF. For the CDR3, the DNA is TGCGCCAGCAGCCAAGATTGGGGTAGGAATGAAAAACTGTTTTTT.

The chain recombines TRBV5-1 with TRBJ2-7, with 8 positions matching TRBD1. Trimming removed 4 bases from V and 4 bases from J; junction bases left unmatched: 10. The CDR3 has 15 residues. CDR1 is SGHRS, CDR2 YFSETQ, per germline. The CDR3 nucleotides read TGCGCCAGCAGCCGGACAGGGAATACCCAGTACGAGCAGTACTTC. Translation: CASSRTGNTQYEQYF. The full variable domain, with the rest looked up from reference TRBV5-1 and TRBJ2-7, is KAGVTQTPRYLIKTRGQQVTLSCSPISGHRSVSWYQQTPGQGLQFLFEYFSETQRNKGNFPGRFSGRQFSNSRSEMNVSTLELGDSALYLCASSRTGNTQYEQYFGPGTRLTVT.

V is TRBV6-6 and J is TRBJ1-5; D remains unclear. Germline-derived CDR1 and CDR2 are MNHNY and SVGAGI (reference sequence). The CDR3 has 15 residues. V gave up 8 bases and J gave up 10 bases, with 24 bases separating them. DNA of the CDR3: TGTGCCAGCGCCGAGCGAGGCCCCTTAGTTCTTCCCCAGCATTTT. Amino acids: CASAERGPLVLPQHF.

Concerning this clone: The sample contains more than one DNA sequence encoding this CDR3. The chain's CDR3 is CASSWTGAYEQYF. The CDR3 DNA is TGTGCCAGCAGCTGGACAGGAGCCTACGAGCAGTACTTC. The chain carries TRBV6-1 and TRBJ2-7, with 7 bases identical to TRBD1. Trimming removed 6 bases from V and 2 bases from J; junction bases left unmatched: 4. This CDR3 is built from 13 residues. The germline V gene has CDR1 MNHNS and CDR2 SASEGT.

V usage is TRBV11-3 and J usage is TRBJ1-1; D is ambiguous. V was pared by 0 bases and J by 7 bases, with 9 bases between. The CDR3 loop spans 13 amino acids. Germline V CDR1 and CDR2: SGHNT, YENEEA. The CDR3 here is CASSLDRGGEAFF. DNA of the CDR3: TGTGCCAGCAGCTTAGATCGGGGTGGTGAAGCTTTCTTT.

The V call is TRBV29-1, the J call TRBJ2-1, with TRBD2 matching 11 bases. The CDR3 sequence is 14 residues long. Germline CDR1 is SQVTM and CDR2 is ANQGSEA. The ends lost 7 bases at V and 5 bases at J; junction bases unmatched: 7. CDR3 DNA sequence: TGCAGCGCTGCAAATAGCGGGGGGGACAATGAGCAGTTCTTC. Its protein is CSAANSGGDNEQFF.